The 20 T cell receptor beta chains in this list originate from one sample, sequenced in a study of blood T cell repertoires in COVID-19 (dated by TCRdb to 2020 to 2022). Library prep was done by the immunoSEQ multiplex PCR assay. As stored in TCRdb, this immuneACCESS dataset retains in-frame rearrangements with V and J assigned. A fraction of the clones does not appear; measured against another copy, unresolved V genes explain less than half of the discrepancy, and the remainder lacks a known reason. The sample table holds about 170,000 clones, of which 83% were seen once. The top ten clonotypes cover approximately 2% of the sample. What was sequenced was peripheral blood. Source of these receptors: a woman older than 75 with acute or convalescent COVID-19.

The J gene is TRBJ1-1, the V gene TRBV6-5; perhaps TRBD1 as D (6 bases). CDR1 is MNHEY and CDR2 is SVGAGI in the germline V gene. This CDR3 is 13 amino acids long. Trimming left V 7 bases short and J 4 bases short, with 13 bases between. The CDR3 loop reads CASKGGRSTEAFF. Written as DNA, the CDR3 is TGTGCCAGCAAGGGGGGGCGCAGCACTGAAGCTTTCTTT.

The chain employs TRBV6-2 or TRBV6-3 and TRBJ2-1; tentatively, D is TRBD2 (5 bases). Germline CDR1 and CDR2: MNHEY and SVGEGT. V lost 6 bases and J 10 bases, leaving 10 bases between the germline ends. The CDR3 consists of 11 residues. The CDR3 bases are TGTGCCAGCAGCCACACGGGGGAGCAGTTCTTC. Translated, it gives CASSHTGEQFF.

V and J are TRBV5-5 and TRBJ1-2; the match to TRBD1 covers 8 bases. This CDR3 region has 15 residues. Germline-derived CDR1 and CDR2 are SGHKS and YYEKEE (reference sequence). V gave up 1 base and J gave up 5 bases; unmatched junction bases: 7. Written as DNA, the CDR3 is TGTGCCAGCAGCTTGTTGGGACAGGAAACTTATGGCTACACCTTC. Translating gives CASSLLGQETYGYTF.

V gene TRBV11-2 combines with J gene TRBJ1-3, with D possibly TRBD1 on 5 matching bases. The CDR3 runs 14 residues. In germline, CDR1 is SGHAT, CDR2 FQNNGV. The V gene lost 3 bases and the J gene lost 1 base, with 7 bases spanning the gap. CDR3 residues: CASSFRASGNTIYF. As DNA, the CDR3 is TGTGCCAGCAGCTTCAGGGCTTCTGGAAACACCATATATTTT.

This clone was counted once. The genes are TRBV19 and TRBJ2-2; 15 bases agree with TRBD2. V dropped 2 bases and J dropped 2; count of bases not matched to a gene: 6. The CDR3 has 19 residues. The germline CDR1 and CDR2 sequences are LNHDA and SQIVND (reference sequence). CDR3: CASSIKGLAGGINTGELFF. DNA of the CDR3: TGTGCCAGTAGTATAAAGGGACTAGCGGGGGGAATTAACACCGGGGAGCTGTTTTTT.

The chain is built from TRBV30 and TRBJ2-7; D might be TRBD2 (6 bases). CDR3 length equals 11 residues. Trimming took off 5 bases at V and 4 bases at J, with 9 bases between the two ends. Germline CDR1 GTSNPN, CDR2 SVGIG (reference sequence). Written as DNA, the CDR3 is TGTGCCTGGGGGCGGGATTACGAGCAGTACTTC. Translation gives CAWGRDYEQYF.

As regards this clone: A junction end diverges from the germline sequence, so it may reflect a read error. The rearrangement links TRBV3-1 (or the pseudogene TRBV3-2) to TRBJ2-5; 9 bases match TRBD2. This CDR3 is 14 amino acids long. The germline gives CDR1 LGHDT, CDR2 YNNKEL (reference sequence). The CDR3 loop reads CPPHLAGGAGTQYF. CDR3 bases: TGCCCCCCCCACCTGGCGGGGGGGGCGGGGACCCAGTACTTC.

The V call is TRBV5-5, the J call TRBJ1-1; D is possibly TRBD1 (5 bases). The CDR3 totals 12 residues. Germline V CDR1 and CDR2: SGHKS, YYEKEE (reference sequence). Trimming left V 3 bases short and J 5 bases short, with 8 bases between. In nucleotides, the CDR3 is TGTGCCAGCAGCTGGGGCTTAACTGAAGCTTTCTTT. Protein sequence: CASSWGLTEAFF.

V is TRBV5-6 and J is TRBJ1-6; D is ambiguous. CDR1 and CDR2 from the germline V gene are SGHDT and YYEEEE. CDR3 length equals 15 residues. V was shortened by 3 bases and J by 7 bases, with 14 bases between the two germline ends. The CDR3 is CASSSDGGKNSPLHF. The DNA for the CDR3 is TGTGCCAGCAGCTCGGACGGAGGAAAAAATTCACCCCTCCACTTT.

This clone showed up just once. The J gene is TRBJ2-1, the V gene TRBV2, with TRBD2 identical over 11 bases. V shed 6 bases and J 2 bases; nucleotides not matched to a gene: 3. CDR3 length: 15 amino acids. Germline V gene sequence: CDR1 SNHLY, CDR2 FYNNEI. CDR3 in amino acids: CASRVGLAAYNEQFF. For the CDR3, the DNA is TGTGCCAGCAGAGTGGGACTAGCGGCCTACAATGAGCAGTTCTTC.

This chain links TRBV19 with TRBJ2-1, with 11 bases matching TRBD2. J lost 7 bases, V lost 7 bases, and 9 bases had no gene match. From germline, CDR1 is LNHDA and CDR2 SQIVND (reference sequence). The CDR3 is 15 amino acids. The CDR3 loop is CASTQVAGGKNEQFF. The CDR3 nucleotides are TGTGCCAGTACCCAAGTAGCGGGGGGGAAAAATGAGCAGTTCTTC.

A single count supports this clone. The chain recombines TRBV18 with TRBJ2-7; a weak D match, TRBD1 (5 bases). The V gene lost 5 bases and the J gene lost 4 bases, with 18 bases spanning the gap. The CDR3 spans 15 residues. Germline V gene sequence: CDR1 KGHSH, CDR2 LQKENI. CDR3 bases: TGTGCCAGCTCAGGTGACCCCACCGCAGGGTACGAGCAGTACTTC. It yields the protein CASSGDPTAGYEQYF.

The chain carries TRBV28 and TRBJ1-1, with 8 positions matching TRBD1. This CDR3 region has 14 residues. Trimming removed 6 bases from V and 4 bases from J; junction bases left unmatched: 7. Germline CDR1 MDHEN, CDR2 SYDVKM. CDR3 bases: TGTGCCAGCAGCCTACAGGGGGGGTTCACTGAAGCTTTCTTT. Its protein product is CASSLQGGFTEAFF. The entire variable domain, with the rest obtained from reference TRBV28 and TRBJ1-1, is as follows: DVKVTQSSRYLVKRTGEKVFLECVQDMDHENMFWYRQDPGLGLRLIYFSYDVKMKEKGDIPEGYSVSREKKERFSLILESASTNQTSMYLCASSLQGGFTEAFFGQGTRLTVV.

This clone was detected a few times. The chain has TRBV11-2 and TRBJ1-1; perhaps TRBD1 as D (5 bases). The CDR3 is 14 residues long. V was cut by 5 bases and J by 0 bases, with 10 bases left in between. From germline, CDR1 is SGHAT and CDR2 FQNNGV. In nucleotides, the CDR3 is TGTGCCAGCAGCATGACAGTGATGAACACTGAAGCTTTCTTT. This encodes CASSMTVMNTEAFF.

The rearrangement uses TRBV21-1 and TRBJ2-7; TRBD1 reflects the table's D call only, with no check against the DNA. TRBV21-1 is described as a pseudogene. CDR3 length: 15 residues. The CDR3: CASSRLRQGNYEQYF. CDR3 nucleotide sequence: TGTGCCAGCAGCAGGCTAAGACAGGGAAATTACGAGCAGTACTTC.

A note on this clone: Distinct nucleotide sequences in the sample also encode this CDR3. The chain combines TRBV6-2 or TRBV6-3 with TRBJ2-1; 8 bases match TRBD2. Germline loops: CDR1 MNHEY, CDR2 SVGEGT. The CDR3 contains 13 residues. After removal of 5 bases from V and 9 bases from J, the junction contained 6 bases not matched to a gene. The CDR3 DNA reads as TGTGCCAGCAGTGAGGGACTAGTCCTTGAGCAGTTCTTC. This encodes CASSEGLVLEQFF.

This clone was recorded once. This chain connects TRBV7-2 to TRBJ1-2; D unresolved. Trimming cost V 1 base and J 10 bases, with 16 bases left between them. Germline CDR1 and CDR2: SGHTA and FQGNSA. CDR3 size: 14 residues. The CDR3 region has the DNA TGTGCCAGCAGCTTAGTATCTGCTCAAAGCGACTACACCTTC. Encoded protein: CASSLVSAQSDYTF. The full variable domain, in which reference TRBV7-2 and TRBJ1-2 provide the parts outside the CDR3, is GAGVSQSPSNKVTEKGKDVELRCDPISGHTALYWYRQSLGQGLEFLIYFQGNSAPDKSGLPSDRFSAERTGGSVSTLTIQRTQQEDSAVYLCASSLVSAQSDYTFGSGTRLTVV.

This clone showed up just once. The chain joins TRBV30 to TRBJ2-5; D might be TRBD2 (5 bases). Trimming took 3 bases from V and 8 from J, leaving 16 bases between them. Germline V gene sequence: CDR1 GTSNPN, CDR2 SVGIG (reference sequence). This CDR3 is 13 amino acids long. In DNA form, the CDR3 reads TGTGCCTGGAGCCGGAACCGGGAAGGTACCCAGTACTTC. Encoded protein: CAWSRNREGTQYF.

V usage is TRBV6-6 and J usage is TRBJ1-4; 7 nucleotides agree with TRBD1. CDR1 and CDR2 from the germline V gene are MNHNY and SVGAGI (reference sequence). Germline trimming cut 0 bases from V and 3 bases from J; bases unmatched to any gene: 4. The CDR3 spans 16 residues. Here the CDR3 reads CASSYSNRGSNEKLFF. CDR3 sequence (DNA): TGTGCCAGCAGTTACTCGAACAGGGGCTCTAATGAAAAACTGTTTTTT.

The V call is TRBV5-1, the J call TRBJ2-3, with D perhaps TRBD2 (6 bases). Per the germline V gene, CDR1 is SGHRS and CDR2 is YFSETQ. The CDR3 runs 12 residues. Trimming removed 3 bases from V and 5 bases from J, with 7 bases in between. The CDR3 region has the DNA TGCGCCAGCAGCTCGGAGGGAGATACGCAGTATTTT. Its translation is CASSSEGDTQYF. Full variable domain (remainder filled in from reference TRBV5-1 and TRBJ2-3): KAGVTQTPRYLIKTRGQQVTLSCSPISGHRSVSWYQQTPGQGLQFLFEYFSETQRNKGNFPGRFSGRQFSNSRSEMNVSTLELGDSALYLCASSSEGDTQYFGPGTRLTVL.